The clone carrying this TCR beta chain appeared once. Different DNA sequences within this sample yield the same CDR3. Germline V lookup: CDR1 SGHAT, CDR2 FQNNGV. The CDR3 sequence is 12 residues long. The V gene lost 1 base and the J gene lost 4 bases, with 5 bases spanning the gap. The data belong to a study of shared clonotypes between healthy human individuals. In replicate PCRs of sorted subsets, around 200 ng DNA, about 30,000 T cell genomes, was used. Data came from immunoSEQ multiplex PCR; TCRdb stores just in-frame clones and leaves some out. The data contain millions of clones, about 95% of them singletons. Cells designated naive CD8 were CD45RO-negative and were positively selected for CCR7, with terminally differentiated effector memory CD45RA+ cells excluded.

The J gene is TRBJ2-7, the V gene TRBV11-2; D is undetermined. The specimen sequenced was naive CD8+ T cells sorted from blood. The receptor's source is a man in his late teens or twenties in good health. The CDR3 protein is CASSLGTYEQYF. The CDR3 bases are TGTGCCAGCAGCTTAGGCACGTACGAGCAGTACTTC.